The 10 T cell receptor beta chains given below trace back to one sample, sequenced in a study of T cells in Graves' hyperthyroidism and ophthalmopathy. It was RNA transcripts that yielded the amplified TCR beta CDR3 regions. When the TCR CDR3 underwent first-round RT-PCR, the HTBI primer set was used. Each CDR3 protein gets one entry after TCRdb re-called the multiplex PCR reads with MiXCR. In the table there are hundreds of thousands of distinct CDR3 sequences, 16% of which are singletons. Sequenced sample: blood. The receptors stem from a young woman with Graves' hyperthyroidism.

The sample holds many counts of this clonotype. One end of the junction does not line up with germline, which may come from a read error. This chain connects TRBV4-1 to TRBJ2-3; no clear D gene. This CDR3 has 15 residues. Germline V gene lookup returns CDR1 MGHRA and CDR2 YSYEKL. CDR3 loop: CASSQGLVSTDTQYF. Here the CDR3 DNA reads TGTGCCAGCAGCCAAGGTTTAGTTAGCACAGATACGCAGTATTTT.

This clonotype was counted at least ten times. This chain links TRBV20-1 with TRBJ1-5; 7 bases are a match to TRBD1. V lost 4 bases to trimming and J lost 3 bases; unmatched junction nucleotides: 3. Germline CDR1 reads DFQATT; CDR2 reads SNEGSKA (reference sequence). This CDR3 is built from 13 residues. CDR3 sequence reads: CSAKGANNQPQHF. The CDR3, as DNA: TGCAGTGCTAAGGGGGCGAACAATCAGCCCCAGCATTTT.

This clonotype was detected ten times or more. The chain carries TRBV20-1 and TRBJ2-3; D ambiguous. Germline CDR1 DFQATT, CDR2 SNEGSKA (reference sequence). This CDR3 has 13 residues. V lost 4 bases to trimming and J lost 9 bases, with 17 bases between them. This chain's CDR3 is CSAIGEGEETQYF. The CDR3 bases are TGCAGTGCTATTGGGGAAGGTGAGGAGACGCAGTATTTT.

Only a few counts were recorded for this clonotype. The junction departs from the called germline gene at one end, perhaps through a read error. The chain employs TRBV7-7 and TRBJ2-1, with TRBD1 identical over 8 bases. The CDR3 consists of 14 residues. From germline, CDR1 is SSHAT and CDR2 FNYEAQ (reference sequence). The CDR3 bases are TGTGCTAGCAGCCAGGCGGGACAGGCCCATGAGCAGTTCTTC. The encoded protein is CASSQAGQAHEQFF.

This chain joins TRBV12-5 and TRBJ2-3; D ambiguous. This CDR3 spans 16 amino acids. Trimming removed 0 bases from V and 6 bases from J, with 16 bases in between. Per the germline V gene, CDR1 is LGHNT and CDR2 is FRNRAP. The CDR3 is CASGLVLGGKGDTQYF. The CDR3 coding sequence is TGTGCTAGTGGTTTGGTACTCGGCGGTAAGGGTGATACGCAGTATTTT.

This chain uses TRBV19 with TRBJ2-4; D possibly uses TRBD1 or TRBD2 (5 bases each). The CDR3 runs 18 residues. The germline gives CDR1 LNHDA, CDR2 SQIVND (reference sequence). V lost 5 bases to trimming and J lost 10 bases, with 30 bases between them. CDR3 loop: CASSPGKRGRSIAPIQYF. The CDR3 nucleotides read TGTGCCAGTAGTCCGGGTAAACGGGGACGCAGCATCGCACCGATTCAGTACTTC.

The chain is built from TRBV6-1 and TRBJ2-1; the match to TRBD1 covers 8 bases. Germline CDR1 reads MNHNS; CDR2 reads SASEGT. V lost 5 bases and J lost 1; bases outside the gene matches: 4. There are 15 residues in the CDR3. CDR3 protein: CASSQGASSYNEQFF. CDR3 in DNA: TGTGCCAGCAGTCAGGGGGCTAGTTCCTACAATGAGCAGTTCTTC.

At least ten counts were recorded for this clonotype. The CDR3 region is CASSPTGSRNEQFF. DNA of the CDR3: TGCGCCAGCAGCCCAACAGGGTCACGCAATGAGCAGTTCTTC. The rearrangement links TRBV5-1 to TRBJ2-1; D perhaps matches TRBD1 (6 bases). Germline lookup yields CDR1 SGHRS and CDR2 YFSETQ. The ends were cut back, 4 bases at V and 6 bases at J, with 14 bases in the middle. This CDR3 is built from 14 residues. The variable domain in full, completed from reference TRBV5-1 and TRBJ2-1, reads KAGVTQTPRYLIKTRGQQVTLSCSPISGHRSVSWYQQTPGQGLQFLFEYFSETQRNKGNFPGRFSGRQFSNSRSEMNVSTLELGDSALYLCASSPTGSRNEQFFGPGTRLTVL.

This sequence joins TRBV2 and TRBJ2-7; 7 nucleotides line up with TRBD1. V was clipped by 4 bases and J by 1 base; unmatched bases: 7. Germline CDR1 and CDR2: SNHLY and FYNNEI. CDR3 length: 15 amino acids. The CDR3 loop reads CASSGQRGPSYEQYF. As DNA, the CDR3 is TGTGCCAGCAGTGGCCAAAGGGGGCCGTCCTACGAGCAGTACTTC.

The genes are TRBV9 and TRBJ2-1; 11 bases map to TRBD2. Trimming took 4 bases from V and 7 from J; bases not matched to a gene: 7. The germline gives CDR1 SGDLS, CDR2 YYNGEE. This CDR3 comprises 15 residues. CDR3 region: CASSPRLAGLNEQFF. CDR3 nucleotides: TGTGCCAGCAGCCCCCGACTAGCGGGACTGAATGAGCAGTTCTTC.